This T cell receptor beta chain stems from a study of cytomegalovirus exposure and HLA in healthy donors. General study results and limits: V segments that were indistinguishable, TRBV6-2 and TRBV6-3 among them, were omitted from analysis.

Germline CDR1 is SGHVS and CDR2 is FQNEAQ. Trimming took 2 bases from V and 3 from J, leaving 10 bases between them. The CDR3 has 14 amino acids. To note about this clone: Its antigen is not identified.

The primer mix had 60 Vbeta and 13 Jbeta primers. The repertoire was sequenced with immunoSEQ multiplex PCR; TCRdb's copy has only in-frame clones and lacks some. Recorded for this sample: 80,000 to 100,000 clones. The sequence derives from a woman aged 25-40 years in good health and CMV-seronegative. The chain recombines TRBV7-8 with TRBJ1-1; unclear D gene. Input material: PBMCs. As DNA, the CDR3 is TGTGCCAGCAGCTTATCGGAGGCTCACACTGAAGCTTTCTTT. Amino acids: CASSLSEAHTEAFF.